The TCR beta chain under discussion was sequenced for a study of blood T cell repertoires in COVID-19 (dated by TCRdb to 2018 to 2021). With regard to the full study: Samples from collaborators originated in the United States, Italy and Spain and spanned both the acute and convalescent phases of COVID-19. The sample metadata nearly always contained a de-identified subject ID, COVID-19 status, age in years and sex. The material from the prospective study consisted of cDNA or gDNA derived from T cells, B-cell-depleted T cells, or PBMCs. The repertoires were released in a freely available public database intended as a resource for research on the immune response to SARS-CoV-2. The samples were drawn from the first 160 participants of the ongoing ImmuneRACE study and from 1,200 or so subjects provided by 6 global collaborators. Subjects who had been exposed to COVID-19, were actively infected with it, or had recovered from it provided the deeply sampled blood TCRbeta repertoires that made up the dataset. Where HLA class I and class II types were available, the types were taken from metadata supplied by the sample provider, not from assay-based typing. Points the paper makes about the study in general: Clinical and demographic metadata were provided uncurated, with the amount varying by source and participant.

The CDR3 has 16 amino acids, counting the end cysteine and phenylalanine. This entry keeps only the CDR3 DNA: 48 bases, framed from base 1. Sequences KGHSH (CDR1) and LQKENI (CDR2) are obtained from the germline V gene. Germline trimming: 3 bases from V, 4 bases from J; junction bases outside gene matches: 9. As for this clone: Its antigen has not been determined. Base qualities were left out, and no much larger clone turns up one base away.

Each collaborating institution followed its own protocols to collect whole blood in K2EDTA tubes. For TCRbeta analysis, collaborator samples were shipped as frozen whole blood, as isolated PBMCs, or as DNA extracted from either sample type. The immunoSEQ Assay, a bias-controlled multiplex PCR, was used to amplify TCRbeta CDR3 regions from genomic DNA. The original methods were these. The number of nucleated cells in each sample was estimated by amplification of reference gene primers within the assay. Sequence reads were collapsed and filtered to measure the absolute abundance of every unique TCRbeta CDR3 rearrangement. Productive Simpson clonality was computed per sample as the square root of Simpson's diversity index over productive rearrangements. Here the immuneACCESS table is served through TCRdb, limited to in-frame sequences with V and J called. Missing clones are a known gap in these copies; in checked studies unresolved V genes cover under half, and the rest lacks a known reason. That table supplies the V and J calls and clone size; D and trimming were determined from the DNA. For this sample there are fewer than 85,000 clones; approximately 90% appear just once. The ten largest clones take up 7.5% to 9% of the sample.

The sequence derives from a human donor in a cohort sampled during active COVID-19. Sequencing input: peripheral blood. In this chain, TRBV18 is recombined with TRBJ1-2, and TRBD1 aligns with 9 junction nucleotides. CDR3 sequence: CASSPSGTGSVYGYTF. DNA sequence: TGTGCCAGCTCACCCTCCGGGACAGGGTCTGTCTATGGCTACACCTTC.